These 22 T cell receptor beta chains came from one sample sequenced in a study of cytomegalovirus exposure and HLA in healthy donors. Amplification used 60 Vbeta primers and 13 Jbeta primers. Clones were sequenced by immunoSEQ multiplex PCR, and TCRdb holds only the in-frame ones, with some missing. The table has around 180,000 clones, about 80% seen once. Sequenced material: PBMCs. The receptors originated from a woman in her forties or fifties in good health and CMV-seronegative.

This clone was seen a single time. The chain uses TRBV7-2 and TRBJ2-3; D uncertain. In germline, CDR1 is SGHTA, CDR2 FQGNSA. This CDR3 contains 14 residues. Trimming cost V 3 bases and J 4 bases, with 11 bases left between them. The CDR3 loop is CASSFIGFADTQYF. Written as DNA, the CDR3 is TGTGCCAGCAGCTTTATCGGGTTCGCAGATACGCAGTATTTT.

The chain uses TRBV11-2 and TRBJ2-1, with 7 bases aligning to TRBD2. Trimming took 8 bases from V and 7 from J; bases not matched to a gene: 11. The CDR3 runs to 14 residues. Germline CDR1 reads SGHAT; CDR2 reads FQNNGV. The CDR3 protein is CASAMRGNLNEQFF. The CDR3 coding sequence is TGTGCCAGCGCAATGCGGGGGAACCTGAATGAGCAGTTCTTC.

This clone appeared once. The chain recombines TRBV19 with TRBJ1-5; 7 bases align to TRBD1. This CDR3 is built from 15 residues. CDR1 is LNHDA and CDR2 is SQIVND in the germline V gene (reference sequence). After removal of 8 bases from V and 1 base from J, the junction contained 8 bases not matched to a gene. The CDR3 DNA sequence: TGTGCCAGTGACAGGGTTATTCGGAGCAATCAGCCCCAGCATTTT. Translation: CASDRVIRSNQPQHF.

This clone turned up a few times. The chain uses TRBV11-2 and TRBJ2-3, with D tentatively TRBD1 (6 bases). The ends were cut back, 5 bases at V and 1 base at J, with 7 bases in the middle. CDR1 and CDR2 from the germline V gene are SGHAT and FQNNGV. CDR3 length equals 13 residues. The CDR3 nucleotides read TGTGCCAGCAGCCACAGGGGCACAGATACGCAGTATTTT. Translation gives CASSHRGTDTQYF.

The rearrangement uses TRBV6-5 and TRBJ1-1; unclear D gene. This CDR3 is built from 14 residues. The germline CDR1 and CDR2 sequences are MNHEY and SVGAGI. Trimming cost V 0 bases and J 10 bases, with 15 bases left between them. As DNA, the CDR3 is TGTGCCAGCAGTTACTCTACGGCCTTACGCGGAGCTTTCTTT. Translating it yields CASSYSTALRGAFF.

The chain has TRBV6-6 and TRBJ2-7; D possibly corresponds to TRBD2 (5 bases). Germline V lookup: CDR1 MNHNY, CDR2 SVGAGI (reference sequence). The V end lost 0 bases, the J end lost 7 bases, and 7 bases lay between the germline ends. The CDR3 sequence is 12 residues long. The CDR3 loop reads CASSYSPGEQYF. The CDR3 DNA follows: TGTGCCAGCAGTTACTCGCCGGGAGAGCAGTACTTC.

The chain carries TRBV27 and TRBJ2-7; 11 bases are shared with TRBD2. CDR1 is MNHEY, CDR2 SMNVEV, per germline (reference sequence). This CDR3 region has 15 residues. The J segment lost 4 bases and the V segment lost 1 base, leaving 3 bases of the junction unmatched. The CDR3 loop reads CASSLYASGRYEQYF. The CDR3 region has the DNA TGTGCCAGCAGTTTATACGCTAGCGGGAGGTACGAGCAGTACTTC.

The chain uses TRBV28 and TRBJ2-4; D is undetermined. This CDR3 is built from 15 residues. Germline CDR1 is MDHEN and CDR2 is SYDVKM. The V gene lost 3 bases and the J gene lost 0 bases, with 9 bases spanning the gap. This CDR3 reads CASSLRLIAKNIQYF. The CDR3 DNA is TGTGCCAGCAGTTTGAGGTTGATAGCCAAAAACATTCAGTACTTC. Together with reference TRBV28 and TRBJ2-4, the CDR3 gives the full variable domain: DVKVTQSSRYLVKRTGEKVFLECVQDMDHENMFWYRQDPGLGLRLIYFSYDVKMKEKGDIPEGYSVSREKKERFSLILESASTNQTSMYLCASSLRLIAKNIQYFGAGTRLSVL.

About this clone: A junction boundary mismatches the germline segment, possibly from a read error. V and J are TRBV5-1 and TRBJ2-7; a weak D match, TRBD2 (6 bases). The CDR3 runs 13 residues. Germline CDR1 SGHRS, CDR2 YFSETQ. The CDR3, as DNA: TGCGCCAGCAGCTTGGGTGGCGGGATACTTTTAGACTTC. Protein sequence: CASSLGGGILLDF. The complete variable domain, with remaining parts taken from reference TRBV5-1 and TRBJ2-7, reads KAGVTQTPRYLIKTRGQQVTLSCSPISGHRSVSWYQQTPGQGLQFLFEYFSETQRNKGNFPGRFSGRQFSNSRSEMNVSTLELGDSALYLCASSLGGGILLDFGPGTRLTVT.

This chain connects TRBV6-5 to TRBJ2-7; tentatively, D is TRBD1 (6 bases). CDR3 size: 15 residues. Deletions cut 4 bases from V and 0 bases from J, with 13 bases between. Germline lookup yields CDR1 MNHEY and CDR2 SVGAGI. Here the CDR3 reads CASSLTGLGSYEQYF. CDR3 nucleotides: TGTGCCAGCAGTTTAACAGGGCTGGGCTCCTACGAGCAGTACTTC.

This chain joins TRBV28 and TRBJ2-7, with a possible D match to TRBD1 (7 bases). This CDR3 is 14 amino acids long. Trimming pared 3 bases from V and 7 bases from J, leaving 16 bases between. Germline V lookup: CDR1 MDHEN, CDR2 SYDVKM. The CDR3 sequence: CASSFRGTASEQYF. CDR3 coding DNA: TGTGCCAGCAGTTTCCGGGGGACAGCCTCTGAGCAGTACTTC.

J is TRBJ2-1 and V is TRBV11-2, with D possibly being TRBD2 (5 bases). CDR3 length: 15 residues. V was pared by 8 bases and J by 1 base, with 15 bases between. Germline CDR1 is SGHAT and CDR2 is FQNNGV. CDR3 DNA sequence: TGTGCCAGCTTGACGAGTGGCGGGTCCTACAATGAGCAGTTCTTC. The encoded protein is CASLTSGGSYNEQFF.

About this clone: Relative to the germline gene, one junction end is altered; a read error may explain this. This chain uses TRBV20-1 with TRBJ1-1; no definite D call. Germline V lookup: CDR1 DFQATT, CDR2 SNEGSKA (reference sequence). The CDR3 sequence is 10 residues long. The CDR3 DNA reads as TGCAGTACTAGATTATACATGGCTTTCTTT. It encodes CSTRLYMAFF.

The chain uses TRBV27 and TRBJ2-7; 9 positions agree with TRBD1. The CDR3 loop spans 14 amino acids. Germline trimming cut 6 bases from V and 4 bases from J; bases unmatched to any gene: 7. CDR1 and CDR2 from the germline V gene are MNHEY and SMNVEV (reference sequence). In DNA, the CDR3 is TGTGCCAGCAGCAGGGGACAGGGCGTTTACGAGCAGTACTTC. Protein: CASSRGQGVYEQYF.

The chain has TRBV12-5 and TRBJ1-1; D ambiguous. Germline V CDR1 and CDR2: LGHNT, FRNRAP. CDR3 size: 13 residues. V was cut by 1 base and J by 4 bases, with 7 bases left in between. CDR3 sequence reads: CASGLEAGTEAFF. CDR3 nucleotide sequence: TGTGCTAGTGGTTTGGAGGCGGGCACTGAAGCTTTCTTT.

This chain connects TRBV28 to TRBJ2-3; a possible D gene is TRBD2 (5 bases). The CDR3 has 16 amino acids. The germline CDR1 and CDR2 sequences are MDHEN and SYDVKM. V lost 8 bases and J 2 bases, leaving 20 bases between the germline ends. The CDR3 coding sequence is TGTGCCAGCCTAGAAGAAGCCGGAGGAACCACAGATACGCAGTATTTT. Translating gives CASLEEAGGTTDTQYF.

The chain uses TRBV7-6 and TRBJ2-7; 7 nucleotides match TRBD1. This CDR3 region has 15 residues. Trimming took 3 bases from V and 4 from J; bases not matched to a gene: 9. The germline V gene encodes CDR1 SGHVS and CDR2 FNYEAQ. The CDR3 region is CASSFRDSPLYEQYF. The CDR3 region has the DNA TGTGCCAGCAGCTTCCGGGACAGTCCCCTTTACGAGCAGTACTTC.

The chain has TRBV7-8 and TRBJ2-1; maybe TRBD2 (5 bases). The CDR3 runs to 14 residues. Germline CDR1 and CDR2: SGHVS and FQNEAQ. Trimming shortened V by 3 bases and J by 8 bases, and 14 bases separated the two germline ends. The CDR3 nucleotides read TGTGCCAGCAGCTTCACTACTGGGAGCTATGAGCAGTTCTTC. Amino acids: CASSFTTGSYEQFF.

This clone was seen only a few times. This rearrangement joins TRBV6-1 to TRBJ2-4; D is unclear. Germline V gives CDR1 MNHNS, CDR2 SASEGT. Trimming left V 0 bases short and J 9 bases short, with 12 bases between. The CDR3 runs 14 residues. The CDR3 loop is CASSEARLIVIQYF. In nucleotides, the CDR3 is TGTGCCAGCAGTGAAGCGCGTTTGATAGTCATTCAGTACTTC.

This chain's CDR3 is CASRNGQGGEKLFF. Written as DNA, the CDR3 is TGTGCCAGCAGAAACGGACAGGGCGGTGAAAAACTGTTTTTT. The V call is TRBV6-5, the J call TRBJ1-4; 8 bases line up with TRBD1. Germline CDR1 is MNHEY and CDR2 is SVGAGI. V shed 6 bases, J shed 7 bases, and the junction held 7 bases outside the gene matches. The CDR3 is 14 residues long.

The chain joins TRBV5-6 to TRBJ2-1; 8 nucleotides agree with TRBD1. The CDR3 is made up of 16 amino acids. V lost 3 bases and J lost 5; bases outside the gene matches: 10. The germline gives CDR1 SGHDT, CDR2 YYEEEE. CDR3 bases: TGTGCCAGCAGCTCCCTCAGGGGGCGGACCGACAATGAGCAGTTCTTC. It codes for CASSSLRGRTDNEQFF.

This clone appeared once. This rearrangement joins TRBV28 to TRBJ2-3, with 11 bases fitting TRBD2. Germline assignment: CDR1 MDHEN and CDR2 SYDVKM. The CDR3 covers 23 residues. Unmatched junction bases numbered 27, after V lost 7 bases and J lost 0 bases. CDR3 sequence: CASTTAASLGELAGGPSTDTQYF. CDR3 sequence (DNA): TGTGCCAGCACCACGGCCGCCTCTCTAGGGGAATTAGCGGGGGGGCCGAGCACAGATACGCAGTATTTT. The full variable domain, rest sourced from reference TRBV28 and TRBJ2-3, is DVKVTQSSRYLVKRTGEKVFLECVQDMDHENMFWYRQDPGLGLRLIYFSYDVKMKEKGDIPEGYSVSREKKERFSLILESASTNQTSMYLCASTTAASLGELAGGPSTDTQYFGPGTRLTVL.